This T cell receptor (beta chain) was observed in a study of blood T cell repertoires in COVID-19. In the study overall: COVID-19 samples from acute and convalescent phases originated in the United States, Italy and Spain. The cDNA or gDNA used as material had been derived from T cells, B-cell-depleted T cells, or PBMCs.

Individuals drawn from around 24 US areas were roughly 18 to 95 years old. Sequenced by immunoSEQ multiplex PCR; TCRdb stores in-frame clones only, minus some. The sample lists more than 300,000 clones, 88% occurring once. Germline V gene data show CDR1 as LGHNA and CDR2 as YSLEER. The CDR3 sequence is 18 residues long. V shed 6 bases, J shed 3 bases, and the junction held 16 bases outside the gene matches. The clonotype comes from a woman between 18 and 29 years old who had recovered from COVID-19. V usage is TRBV4-3 and J usage is TRBJ1-4, with TRBD1 matching over 7 bases. The sequencing input was PBMCs or T cells enriched from blood (not recorded which). DNA for the CDR3: TGCGCCAGCAGTCTAAGTGCACAGGGGATCCGAGCTAATGAAAAACTGTTTTTT. This codes for CASSLSAQGIRANEKLFF.